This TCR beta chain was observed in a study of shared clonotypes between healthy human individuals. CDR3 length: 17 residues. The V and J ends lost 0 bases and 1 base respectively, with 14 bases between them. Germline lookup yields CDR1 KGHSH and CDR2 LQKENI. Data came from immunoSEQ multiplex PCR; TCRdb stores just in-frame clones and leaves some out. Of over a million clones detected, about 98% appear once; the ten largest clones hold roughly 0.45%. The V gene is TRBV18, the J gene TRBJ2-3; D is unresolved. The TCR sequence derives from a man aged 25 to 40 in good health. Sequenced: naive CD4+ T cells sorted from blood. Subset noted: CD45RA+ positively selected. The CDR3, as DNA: TGTGCCAGCTCACCACCGGTGGAAGTTTCTGGCACAGATACGCAGTATTTT. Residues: CASSPPVEVSGTDTQYF.